This T cell receptor (beta chain) was identified in a study of blood T cells in healthy people across ages (dated by TCRdb to the mid-2010s). For the study in its entirety: In model experiments, roughly one uniquely barcoded TCR beta cDNA molecule per two T cells was captured by template switching. The study measured age-related changes in TCR beta repertoire diversity using deep sequencing normalized with unique cDNA molecular identifiers. The donors were divided into four age groups: young (average about 16 years), middle-aged (over 35), aged (under 70) and long-lived (around 80). To avoid experimental bias, donors of different ages were spread randomly across the sequencing lanes. Using the same blood draw, the study looked at two additional independent replicas of 1 million unique cDNA reads for two donors, one aged 18 to 30 and the other aged 80 or older.

Per the germline V gene (reference sequence), DFQATT is the CDR1 and SNEGSKA is the CDR2. Trimming accounts for 0 bases at V and 1 base at J, while the number of junction bases matched to no gene is 5. The CDR3 covers 16 residues, taking in both the cysteine and the phenylalanine. Only CDR3 DNA is held: 48 bases, read in frame from base 1. The 39 donors, aged about 6 to 95 years, were systemically healthy Caucasian individuals from Russia. Approximately 9.3 milliliters of peripheral blood were collected from each donor into EDTA-treated Vacutainer tubes. Ficoll-Paque density-gradient centrifugation was used to isolate PBMCs, with at least 6 million obtained per sample. Total RNA was extracted from PBMCs with Trizol reagent, with at least 6 micrograms obtained per sample. For every donor, flow cytometry on a PBMC aliquot measured the percentage of naive CD45RAhigh/CD27high T cells. What the work shows at the level of the full study, not this receptor alone: As age increased, observed TCR beta diversity per million T cells dropped in a roughly linear way, and a significant reduction was already evident by age about 40. Because donor CMV infection status was unknown, age-related changes in expanded clonotypes were potentially confounded. Compared with the aged group, the long-lived group had more naive CD4+ T cells, fewer expanded clones and increased TCR diversity, a pattern suggesting age selection. Total diversity estimates from one million sequenced T cells were considered lower bounds and underestimates. Bulk unsorted PBMC profiling prevented conclusive comparison of naive and antigen-experienced compartments. Observed TCR beta diversity correlated strongly with the percentage of naive T cells measured by flow cytometry.

This clonotype appeared once. It has no known antigen specificity. Per-nucleotide qualities are absent, and no much larger clonotype sits a single base away. A single read offers scant evidence. Receptor libraries were prepared by 5' RACE. Sequenced on an Illumina HiSeq 2500. A second PCR of about 7 to 12 cycles was run with a J-beta primer mix and a sample-barcoded 5' primer. A template-switch 5' adaptor carrying 12 random nucleotides introduced a unique molecular identifier onto each TCR beta cDNA molecule. Each sample yielded at least 3 million CDR3-containing paired-end reads. First-strand cDNA was synthesized from all RNA with the Mint cDNA synthesis kit, primed by a TRBC-specific oligonucleotide. All cDNA was treated with uracil-DNA glycosylase and then went through a first 18-cycle PCR with the universal primers M1SS and BC2_uni_R. In the paper's pipeline: Each sample was normalized by randomly selecting 1 million high-quality reads, each carrying a distinct molecular identifier. Reads sharing molecular identifiers were discarded rather than binned into consensus sequences. CDR3 identification, clonotype clustering and error correction used MiTCR with a Q25 quality threshold and the strictest error-elimination algorithm. A nonparametric unseen species model with Euler transformation was used to estimate lower-bound total TCR beta diversity. TCRdb took the public reads, trimmed them with fastp at Q25, ran MiXCR for clone calling and kept in-frame beta chains. Identical CDR3 proteins give one entry, which carries the most common genes and DNA. The V and J calls come from TCRdb's annotation, not from the publication. This sample is represented by some 880,000 distinct CDR3 sequences; around 36% of them were singletons. The top ten clonotypes cover about an eighth of the sample.

The source is a man in his late teens or twenties in good health. The V gene is TRBV20-1 and the J gene is TRBJ2-2, with 7 bases in between that match TRBD2. The sequencing input was blood. The CDR3 has the sequence CSARDQAGENTGELFF. The DNA reads TGCAGTGCTAGAGATCAGGCGGGGGAGAACACCGGGGAGCTGTTTTTT.